Listed below are T cell receptor beta chains from one sample, sequenced in a study of T cells in Graves' hyperthyroidism and ophthalmopathy. TCRdb recomputed calls from the multiplex PCR reads with MiXCR, one row per CDR3 protein. The sample shows 450,000 to 650,000 distinct CDR3 sequences, around 20% of them seen only once. The sequenced sample consisted of blood. The receptors stem from a young man with Graves' hyperthyroidism. Both conserved end residues are part of each CDR3. The D gene is left open where the match is weak. Clone size is shown for a subset of rows, as once, few, many or a class of expanded clone.

j_call d_call clone_size v_call cdr3_nt cdr3_aa
TRBJ2-2 . . TRBV9 TGTGCCAGCAGCGTAGGGGGCTCCGGGGAGCTGTTTTTT CASSVGGSGELFF
TRBJ1-2 . few TRBV6-2/TRBV6-3 TGTGCCAGCAGTTACTTCGGGGGGGGCTACACCTTC CASSYFGGGYTF
TRBJ2-7 TRBD1 . TRBV29-1 TGCAGCGTTAACGGACAGGGCGGTTCCTACGAGCAGTACTTC CSVNGQGGSYEQYF
TRBJ2-7 . many TRBV28 TGTGCCAGCAGTTTATCGGATGCGGGGGAGCAGTACTTC CASSLSDAGEQYF
TRBJ1-2 . many TRBV28 TGTGCCAGCGGGTACGCTACTCCATCTAACTATGGCTACACCTTC CASGYATPSNYGYTF
TRBJ2-7 . . TRBV5-6 TGTGCCATCAGCTCAAACAGGGTCCTCCACGAGCAGTACTTC CAISSNRVLHEQYF
TRBJ1-5 . . TRBV27 TGTGCCAGCAGTTGGGGACCCCCAGATCAGCCCCAGCATTTT CASSWGPPDQPQHF
TRBJ1-2 . many TRBV27 TGTGCCAGCAGTTTCTTGGGGGACTATGGCTACACCTTC CASSFLGDYGYTF
TRBJ1-1 . many TRBV20-1 TGCAGTGCTAGAGATGGCAGGGACACTGAAGCTTTCTTT CSARDGRDTEAFF
TRBJ1-2 TRBD1 many TRBV5-1 TGCGCCAGCACCCTGCGGGGACAGGGACTCCGAGACGATGGCTACACCTTC CASTLRGQGLRDDGYTF
TRBJ2-7 . . TRBV28 TGTGCCAGCACCCTGGGGAGCGGGCTGGGCCAGAACGATCAGTACTTC CASTLGSGLGQNDQYF
TRBJ1-1 . many TRBV29-1 TGCAGCGTTGAACAAGGGGGGCTCGTTGAAGCTTTCTTT CSVEQGGLVEAFF
TRBJ1-5 . . TRBV6-1 TGTGCCAGCGCTGGGGCATCATCCAATCAGCCCCAGCATTTT CASAGASSNQPQHF
TRBJ1-2 . . TRBV6-1 TGTGCCAGCAGAGACGGGTGGACCTATGGCTACACCTTC CASRDGWTYGYTF
TRBJ2-6 TRBD1 few TRBV29-1 TGCAGCGTTGCGGACAGGGGTGGGAGCTCTGGGGCCAACGTCCTGACTTTC CSVADRGGSSGANVLTF
TRBJ2-7 . many TRBV2 TGTGCCAGCAGGGGGACGGTAGGCTACGAGCAGTACTTC CASRGTVGYEQYF
TRBJ1-2 . many TRBV6-1 TGTGCCAGCAGTGAACCGGTAATCTCCAGGGGCTACACCTTC CASSEPVISRGYTF
TRBJ2-5 TRBD1 many TRBV28 TGTGCCAGCAACATACAGGGGGCGCGAGAGACCCAGTACTTC CASNIQGARETQYF
TRBJ2-7 . . TRBV24-1 TGTGCCACCAGTGATTTGAAAAAACAGGGCCCCCACGAGCAGTACTTC CATSDLKKQGPHEQYF
TRBJ2-2 . many TRBV7-3 TGTGCCAGCAGCGGTTGGACCGGGGAGCTGTTTTTT CASSGWTGELFF
TRBJ2-5 TRBD1 many TRBV5-6 TGTGCCAGCAGCTTGGGATTAGGGGGACAGCAAGAGACCCAGTACTTC CASSLGLGGQQETQYF
TRBJ2-5 . . TRBV5-1 TGCGCCAGCAGCTTGGAGTGGGTAGGAGAGACCCAGTACTTC CASSLEWVGETQYF